This T cell receptor beta chain was captured in a study of shared T cell receptors in the human thymus. This table comes from immunoSEQ multiplex PCR, and its TCRdb copy is limited to in-frame clones, with some not included. The sample includes some 640,000 clones, about 90% seen only once; the top ten take roughly 0.0086%. The V gene's germline CDR1 is SGHTA and CDR2 FQGNSA. The J segment lost 5 bases and the V segment lost 1 base, leaving 10 bases of the junction unmatched. The CDR3 covers 19 residues. The sample was also linked to a second study, of human thymus T cells.

This TCR came from a boy under two years old with a congenital heart defect. The chain uses TRBV7-2 and TRBJ2-1; 14 nucleotides match TRBD2. Sequencing input: thymocytes. The CDR3 spells CASSLGTSGGPAPHNEQFF. Here the CDR3 DNA reads TGTGCCAGCAGCTTAGGGACTAGCGGGGGGCCCGCACCTCACAATGAGCAGTTCTTC.